This TCR beta chain was sequenced for a study of T-cell reconstitution after alpha-beta-depleted transplantation in children. Regarding the study as a whole: There were reportedly several hundred expanded graft clones from which alpha-beta T cells came about two months after transplant.

It was with unique molecular identifiers that the TCRbeta library was prepared. TCRdb used MiXCR to reprocess the PCR reads, holding one entry per CDR3 protein. The sample consists of about 980,000 distinct CDR3 sequences, about 30% of them appearing once. With regard to this clonotype: Its antigen is currently unknown.

V lost 3 bases to trimming and J lost 4 bases, with 12 bases between them. The CDR3 totals 14 residues. The chain links TRBV12-3 or TRBV12-4 to TRBJ2-5, with D hard to call. The receptor was derived from a boy less than two years old who had a stem cell transplant for SCID, so the T cells may come from the graft donor. Here the sequenced sample was PBMCs, mostly from graft donor cells, taken 360 days after TCRalphabeta/CD19-depleted stem cell transplant. CDR3 in amino acids: CASSFRFGRETQYF. As DNA, the CDR3 is TGTGCCAGCAGTTTCCGGTTTGGCAGAGAGACCCAGTACTTC.